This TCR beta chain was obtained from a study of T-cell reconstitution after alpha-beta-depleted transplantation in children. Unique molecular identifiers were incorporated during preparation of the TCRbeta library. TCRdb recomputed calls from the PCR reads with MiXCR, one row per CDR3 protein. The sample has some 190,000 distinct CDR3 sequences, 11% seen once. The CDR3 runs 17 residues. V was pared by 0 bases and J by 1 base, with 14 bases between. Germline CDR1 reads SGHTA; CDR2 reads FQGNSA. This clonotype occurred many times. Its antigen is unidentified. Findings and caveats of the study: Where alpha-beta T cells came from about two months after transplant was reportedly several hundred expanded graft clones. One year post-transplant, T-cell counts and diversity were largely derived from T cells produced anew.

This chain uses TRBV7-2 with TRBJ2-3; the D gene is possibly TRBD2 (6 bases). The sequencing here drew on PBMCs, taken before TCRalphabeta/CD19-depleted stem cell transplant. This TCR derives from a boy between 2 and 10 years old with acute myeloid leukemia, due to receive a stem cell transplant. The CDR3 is CASSLAFWEAGTDTQYF. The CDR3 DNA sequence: TGTGCCAGCAGCTTAGCTTTTTGGGAGGCAGGCACAGATACGCAGTATTTT. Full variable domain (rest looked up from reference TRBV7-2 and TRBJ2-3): GAGVSQSPSNKVTEKGKDVELRCDPISGHTALYWYRQSLGQGLEFLIYFQGNSAPDKSGLPSDRFSAERTGGSVSTLTIQRTQQEDSAVYLCASSLAFWEAGTDTQYFGPGTRLTVL.